A single TCR beta chain is shown here with its context. The target antigen is unknown. The PCR contained 60 Vbeta and 13 Jbeta primers. Data came from immunoSEQ multiplex PCR; TCRdb stores just in-frame clones and leaves some out. The sample carries about 98,000 clones, under 70% recorded once. Trimming stripped 6 bases from V and 0 bases from J, with 12 bases between. The CDR3 runs to 15 residues. Germline CDR1 is SNHLY and CDR2 is FYNNEI. The data were obtained in a study of cytomegalovirus exposure and HLA in healthy donors. Study-level points and caveats: Earlier findings revealed that most TCR beta V segments proved productive either about 90% or about 30% of the time. Later on, an analysis tied roughly 17,000 TCR beta sequences to HLA alleles at 0.05 false discovery rate.

The TCR originated in a man aged 45-60 years in good health and CMV-seronegative. The specimen was PBMCs. This chain joins TRBV2 and TRBJ1-3; D perhaps matches TRBD1 (6 bases). CDR3 nucleotides: TGTGCCAGCAGAGCACAGGGCCCCTCTGGAAACACCATATATTTT. As protein: CASRAQGPSGNTIYF.